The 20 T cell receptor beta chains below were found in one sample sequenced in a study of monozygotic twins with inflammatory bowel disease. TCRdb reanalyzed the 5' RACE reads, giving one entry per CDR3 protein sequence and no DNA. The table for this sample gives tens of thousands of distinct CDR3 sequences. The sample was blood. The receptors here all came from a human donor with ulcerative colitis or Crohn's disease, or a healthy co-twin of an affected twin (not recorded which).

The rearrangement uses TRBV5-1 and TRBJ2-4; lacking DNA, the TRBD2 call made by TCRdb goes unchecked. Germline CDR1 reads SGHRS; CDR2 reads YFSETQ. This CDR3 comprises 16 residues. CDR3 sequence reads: CASSLGLAGGLNIQYF.

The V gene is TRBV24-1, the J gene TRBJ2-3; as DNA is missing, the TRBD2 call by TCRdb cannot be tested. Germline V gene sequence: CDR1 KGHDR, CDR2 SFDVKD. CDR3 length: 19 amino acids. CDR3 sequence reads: CATSDFPPTSTASADTQYF.

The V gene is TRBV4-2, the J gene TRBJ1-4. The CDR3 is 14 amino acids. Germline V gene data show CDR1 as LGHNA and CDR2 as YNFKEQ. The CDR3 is CASSQGGTFGKLFF.

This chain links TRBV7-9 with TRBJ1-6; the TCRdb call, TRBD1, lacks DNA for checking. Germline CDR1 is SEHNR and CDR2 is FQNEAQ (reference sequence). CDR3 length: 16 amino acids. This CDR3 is CASSSGTDLYLSPLHF.

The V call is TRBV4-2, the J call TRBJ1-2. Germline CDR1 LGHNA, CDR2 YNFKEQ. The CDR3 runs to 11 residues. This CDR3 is CASRNLYGYTF.

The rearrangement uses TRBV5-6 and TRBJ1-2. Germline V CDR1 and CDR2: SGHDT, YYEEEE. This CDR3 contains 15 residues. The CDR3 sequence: CASSFGRSVNYGYTF.

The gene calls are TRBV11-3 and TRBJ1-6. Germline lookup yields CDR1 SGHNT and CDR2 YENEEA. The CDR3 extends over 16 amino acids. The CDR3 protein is CASSLEGWSTRSPLHF.

The CDR3 sequence: CSASPTGGSGNTIYF. V is TRBV20-1 and J is TRBJ1-3; TCRdb proposes TRBD1, but this gene call is untestable without DNA. The CDR3 has 15 residues. CDR1 and CDR2 (germline): DFQATT, SNEGSKA (reference sequence).

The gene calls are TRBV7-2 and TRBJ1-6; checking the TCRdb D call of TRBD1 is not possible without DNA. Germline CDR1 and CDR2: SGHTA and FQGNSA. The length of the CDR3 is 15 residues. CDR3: CATKVVPKRNSPLHF.

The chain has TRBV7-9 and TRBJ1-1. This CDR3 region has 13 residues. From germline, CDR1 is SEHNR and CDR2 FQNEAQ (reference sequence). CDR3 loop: CASSLESWVMAFF.

The CDR3 spells CASTFGRGANEQFF. The rearrangement uses TRBV7-9 and TRBJ2-1; TCRdb designates TRBD1, a call that cannot be tested without DNA. CDR1 is SEHNR and CDR2 is FQNEAQ in the germline V gene (reference sequence). The CDR3 length is 14 residues.

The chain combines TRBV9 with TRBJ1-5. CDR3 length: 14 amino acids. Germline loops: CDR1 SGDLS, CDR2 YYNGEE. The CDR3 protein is CASSGVQEDQPQHF. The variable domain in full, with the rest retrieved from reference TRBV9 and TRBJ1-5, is DSGVTQTPKHLITATGQRVTLRCSPRSGDLSVYWYQQSLDQGLQFLIQYYNGEERAKGNILERFSAQQFPDLHSELNLSSLELGDSALYFCASSGVQEDQPQHFGDGTRLSIL.

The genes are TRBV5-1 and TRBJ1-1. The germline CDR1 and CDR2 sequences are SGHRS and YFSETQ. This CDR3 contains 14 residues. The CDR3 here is CASSLGQANTEAFF. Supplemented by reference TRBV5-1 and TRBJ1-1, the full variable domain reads KAGVTQTPRYLIKTRGQQVTLSCSPISGHRSVSWYQQTPGQGLQFLFEYFSETQRNKGNFPGRFSGRQFSNSRSEMNVSTLELGDSALYLCASSLGQANTEAFFGQGTRLTVV.

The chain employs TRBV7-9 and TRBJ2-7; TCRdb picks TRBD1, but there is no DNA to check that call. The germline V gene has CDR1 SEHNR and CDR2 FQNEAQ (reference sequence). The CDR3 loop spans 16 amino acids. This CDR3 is CASSSPRTGALNEQYF.

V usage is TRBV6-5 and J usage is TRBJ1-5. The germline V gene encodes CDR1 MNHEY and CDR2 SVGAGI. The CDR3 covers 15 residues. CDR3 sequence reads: CASRYSVTSDQPQHF.

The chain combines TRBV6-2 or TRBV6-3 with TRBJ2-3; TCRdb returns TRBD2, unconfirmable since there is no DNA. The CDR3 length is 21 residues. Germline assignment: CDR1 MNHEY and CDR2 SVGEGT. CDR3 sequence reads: CASSPGMGGLVRTEKVDTQYF.

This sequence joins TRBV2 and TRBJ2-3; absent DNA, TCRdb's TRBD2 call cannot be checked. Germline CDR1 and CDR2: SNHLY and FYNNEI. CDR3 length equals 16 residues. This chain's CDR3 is CASSEGLASSRDTQYF.

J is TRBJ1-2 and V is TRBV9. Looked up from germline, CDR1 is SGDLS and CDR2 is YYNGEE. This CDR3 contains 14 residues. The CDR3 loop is CASSVASLNYGYTF.

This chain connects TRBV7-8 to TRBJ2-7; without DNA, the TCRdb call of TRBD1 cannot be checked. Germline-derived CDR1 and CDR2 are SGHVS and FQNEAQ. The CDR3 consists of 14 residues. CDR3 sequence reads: CASSLTGTGDEQYF.

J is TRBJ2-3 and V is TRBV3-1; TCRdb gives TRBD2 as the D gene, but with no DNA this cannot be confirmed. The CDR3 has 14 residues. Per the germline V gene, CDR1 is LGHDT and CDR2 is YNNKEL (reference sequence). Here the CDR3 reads CASSRTSVTDTQYF.